These 21 T cell receptor beta chains originate from one sample sequenced in a study of cytomegalovirus exposure and HLA in healthy donors (dated by TCRdb to 2017 to 2019). To prepare the library, the immunoSEQ multiplex PCR assay was applied. A mixture of 60 forward primers for TCR Vbeta segments and 13 reverse primers for TCR Jbeta segments was used in the multiplex PCR. TCRdb took this table from immuneACCESS and kept in-frame rearrangements with V and J called. Such tables lack part of the clones; where checked against another copy, unresolved V genes explain under half of the gap, and the rest is unexplained. The sample table contains 150,000 to 200,000 clones; only one count was recorded for about four fifths of them. The ten largest clones add up to approximately 2% of the sample. Source material: PBMCs. Every receptor here comes from a woman in her 30s in good health and CMV-seronegative.

The rearrangement uses TRBV7-9 and TRBJ2-3; weak D call: TRBD2 (7 bases). Deletions cut 6 bases from V and 4 bases from J, with 20 bases between. The CDR3 is made up of 16 amino acids. Germline values: CDR1 SEHNR, CDR2 FQNEAQ (reference sequence). The CDR3 is CASRTWGGHGADTQYF. CDR3 in DNA: TGTGCCAGCAGAACCTGGGGGGGCCACGGTGCAGATACGCAGTATTTT.

This clone appeared once. This chain uses TRBV7-2 with TRBJ1-1; TRBD1 might be the D (5 bases). Germline CDR1 SGHTA, CDR2 FQGNSA. The CDR3 loop spans 15 amino acids. Trimming pared 5 bases from V and 2 bases from J, leaving 15 bases between. In DNA form, the CDR3 reads TGTGCCAGCAGCCTCGTTAATCAGGGAAACACTGAAGCTTTCTTT. This gives the protein CASSLVNQGNTEAFF.

The J gene is TRBJ1-2, the V gene TRBV5-1, with D possibly matching TRBD1 (6 bases). Germline V gives CDR1 SGHRS, CDR2 YFSETQ. Trimming shortened V by 0 bases and J by 7 bases, and 10 bases separated the two germline ends. The CDR3 has 13 residues. The CDR3 protein is CASSLVLGAGYTF. The CDR3 nucleotides read TGCGCCAGCAGCTTGGTTTTGGGGGCTGGCTACACCTTC.

Only one count was recorded for this clone. The rearrangement joins TRBV5-1 to TRBJ2-3; TRBD2 matches at 9 bases. Germline V gives CDR1 SGHRS, CDR2 YFSETQ. CDR3 length: 17 amino acids. Losses at the gene ends were 0 bases for V and 2 bases for J; bases not matched to a gene: 7. This chain's CDR3 is CASSLGASGVDTDTQYF. The CDR3 coding sequence is TGCGCCAGCAGCTTGGGGGCTAGCGGGGTAGACACAGATACGCAGTATTTT.

The V and J genes are TRBV7-8 and TRBJ1-2; 8 bases are a match to TRBD1. Germline V CDR1 and CDR2: SGHVS, FQNEAQ. With V trimmed by 3 bases and J by 4 bases, 4 bases remained unmatched. The CDR3 covers 14 residues. CDR3 nucleotides: TGTGCCAGCAGCTTCCCAGGGGGCAGCTATGGCTACACCTTC. It codes for CASSFPGGSYGYTF.

This clone was observed a single time. The gene calls are TRBV23-1 and TRBJ1-2; D is unclear. TRBV23-1 is designated an ORF whose function remains uncertain. The CDR3 sequence is 14 residues long. The ends were cut back, 4 bases at V and 0 bases at J, with 9 bases in the middle. CDR3 sequence (DNA): TGCGCCAGCAGTCGCGCGGGTCCTAACTATGGCTACACCTTC. Its translation: CASSRAGPNYGYTF.

V and J are TRBV6-6 and TRBJ1-1, with TRBD1 as a possible D gene (6 bases). Per the germline V gene, CDR1 is MNHNY and CDR2 is SVGAGI (reference sequence). The CDR3 sequence is 14 residues long. V shed 5 bases and J shed 7 bases, with 17 bases lying between them. CDR3 in DNA: TGTGCCAGCAGTACGCCACAGGGAACTAGTGAAGCTTTCTTT. Translating it yields CASSTPQGTSEAFF.

V usage is TRBV5-1 and J usage is TRBJ1-5; D is unresolved. This CDR3 is 14 amino acids long. CDR1 SGHRS and CDR2 YFSETQ come from the germline V gene. Deletions cut 4 bases from V and 6 bases from J, with 14 bases between. The DNA for the CDR3 is TGCGCCAGCAGCCCGGACGGGGTCGGTCAGCCCCAGCATTTT. This gives the protein CASSPDGVGQPQHF.

This chain joins TRBV9 and TRBJ2-2; 12 nucleotides line up with TRBD1. This CDR3 is 17 amino acids long. CDR1 and CDR2 (germline): SGDLS, YYNGEE. Unmatched junction bases numbered 8, after V lost 4 bases and J lost 4 bases. CDR3 nucleotides: TGTGCCAGCAGCCCCCGGGACAGGGGGCAGGGCACCGGGGAGCTGTTTTTT. This sequence encodes CASSPRDRGQGTGELFF.

This clone was observed a handful of times. This same CDR3 is encoded by further DNA sequences in the sample. This chain uses TRBV18 with TRBJ2-5; 7 bases align to TRBD1. CDR1 KGHSH and CDR2 LQKENI come from the germline V gene. The J segment lost 2 bases and the V segment lost 3 bases, leaving 0 bases of the junction unmatched. The CDR3 runs 13 residues. The CDR3 DNA reads TGTGCCAGCTCACCGGGACAGCAAGAGACCCAGTACTTC. It encodes CASSPGQQETQYF.

The chain uses TRBV5-1 and TRBJ2-5; a possible D gene is TRBD2 (6 bases). Trimming took 2 bases from V and 2 from J, leaving 7 bases between them. The CDR3 is 13 amino acids. CDR1 is SGHRS and CDR2 is YFSETQ in the germline V gene. CDR3: CASSLREQETQYF. The CDR3, as DNA: TGCGCCAGCAGCTTACGGGAGCAAGAGACCCAGTACTTC.

The CDR3 DNA is TGTGCCAGCTCACTTAGAGCACGGTCGGAAGAGACCCAGTACTTC. Translating it yields CASSLRARSEETQYF. The rearrangement joins TRBV18 to TRBJ2-5; no clear D. The CDR3 is 15 amino acids. V lost 4 bases and J 3 bases, leaving 15 bases between the germline ends. Germline loops: CDR1 KGHSH, CDR2 LQKENI.

This rearrangement joins TRBV10-2 to TRBJ2-2; TRBD2 agrees at 8 bases. The CDR3 totals 17 residues. From germline, CDR1 is WSHSY and CDR2 SAAADI. The trim removed 0 bases at V and 5 bases at J, leaving 8 bases unmatched. CDR3 amino acids: CASSESFAGGSTGELFF. The CDR3 DNA reads as TGCGCCAGCAGTGAGTCTTTCGCGGGGGGAAGTACCGGGGAGCTGTTTTTT.

Only a few counts were recorded for this clone. CDR3 in DNA: TGTGCCAGCAGCCGGGGAGGGGGGTACAATGAGCAGTTCTTC. As protein: CASSRGGGYNEQFF. The V and J genes are TRBV7-2 and TRBJ2-1; TRBD2 is a possible D gene (7 bases). The CDR3 totals 14 residues. The V and J ends lost 5 bases and 4 bases respectively, with 12 bases between them. CDR1 SGHTA and CDR2 FQGNSA come from the germline V gene. Full variable domain (missing parts from reference TRBV7-2 and TRBJ2-1): GAGVSQSPSNKVTEKGKDVELRCDPISGHTALYWYRQSLGQGLEFLIYFQGNSAPDKSGLPSDRFSAERTGGSVSTLTIQRTQQEDSAVYLCASSRGGGYNEQFFGPGTRLTVL.

The rearrangement links TRBV5-4 to TRBJ2-2; the match to TRBD1 covers 7 bases. This CDR3 comprises 16 residues. Germline V gene data show CDR1 as SGHNT and CDR2 as YYREEE (reference sequence). Losses at the gene ends were 4 bases for V and 3 bases for J; bases not matched to a gene: 9. The CDR3 is CASSLTGLADTGELFF. The CDR3 DNA sequence: TGTGCCAGCAGCCTGACAGGGCTGGCGGACACCGGGGAGCTGTTTTTT.

This clone was detected only once. The rearrangement links TRBV29-1 to TRBJ1-1; TRBD1 aligns across 7 bases. The ends lost 6 bases at V and 4 bases at J; junction bases unmatched: 14. The germline V gene encodes CDR1 SQVTM and CDR2 ANQGSEA. The CDR3 has 15 residues. Here the CDR3 reads CSVVLNKGAGTEAFF. CDR3 nucleotides: TGCAGCGTGGTCCTCAATAAGGGGGCGGGCACTGAAGCTTTCTTT.

This chain connects TRBV27 to TRBJ2-5; possibly TRBD1 for D (5 bases). From germline, CDR1 is MNHEY and CDR2 SMNVEV (reference sequence). V gave up 5 bases and J gave up 4 bases, with 5 bases separating them. This CDR3 spans 11 amino acids. CDR3 nucleotide sequence: TGTGCCAGCAGTCAGGGAGAGACCCAGTACTTC. Translating gives CASSQGETQYF.

The chain carries TRBV9 and TRBJ2-1; possible D gene TRBD1, 6 bases. Trimming cost V 4 bases and J 0 bases, with 32 bases left between them. In germline, CDR1 is SGDLS, CDR2 YYNGEE. CDR3 length: 22 residues. CDR3 coding DNA: TGTGCCAGCAGCAATTCTAGGATAGGTACGGCCTATACAGGGAGCTCCTACAATGAGCAGTTCTTC. This codes for CASSNSRIGTAYTGSSYNEQFF.

CDR3 in DNA: TGTGCCAGCAGTGTAGAGCGACGGAATCATGGCTACACCTTC. The encoded protein is CASSVERRNHGYTF. This chain links TRBV6-1 with TRBJ1-2; D gene uncertain. The CDR3 totals 14 residues. Germline V gene lookup returns CDR1 MNHNS and CDR2 SASEGT. V was cut by 4 bases and J by 6 bases, with 15 bases left in between.

The CDR3 bases are TGCGCCAGCAGTCGACAGGGGAACTATGGCTACACCTTC. It specifies CASSRQGNYGYTF. The gene calls are TRBV10-1 and TRBJ1-2; 8 positions agree with TRBD1. Germline V lookup: CDR1 WNHNN, CDR2 SYGVQD (reference sequence). Trimming at V came to 5 bases and at J to 2 bases, leaving 1 base not matched to a gene. CDR3 length equals 13 residues.

Details on this clone: Mismatch with germline at one junction end may stem from a read error. The chain employs TRBV10-3 and TRBJ1-6, with a possible D match to TRBD1 (5 bases). This CDR3 contains 15 residues. Germline V CDR1 and CDR2: ENHRY, SYGVKD. DNA of the CDR3: TGTGCCATTTCAGGGCTGAGCTCCTATAATTCACCCCCCCACTTT. It encodes CAISGLSSYNSPPHF.